These T cell receptor beta chains were read from a single sample in a study of T cell changes during pregnancy in multiple sclerosis. The table came from immunoSEQ multiplex PCR; TCRdb's copy has only in-frame clones and leaves some out. The repertoire holds around 54,000 clones, with around 90% as singletons. The material sequenced was CD4+ T cells from peripheral blood mononuclear cells, taken after pregnancy. The receptors were gathered from a female donor in good health, enrolled as a control in a pregnancy study. The CDR3 runs from the conserved cysteine through the conserved F or W. A D gene is named only where the DNA matches it firmly. A row's size may be missing; if present it is once, few, many or a size class.

D	V	size	J	CDR3	DNA
NA	TRBV18	NA	TRBJ2-3	CASSPPLTDTQYF	TGTGCCAGCTCACCACCCCTCACAGATACGCAGTATTTT
TRBD2	TRBV5-4	NA	TRBJ2-1	CASRIVGGTYNEQFF	TGTGCCAGCAGGATCGTGGGGGGGACCTACAATGAGCAGTTCTTC
NA	TRBV28	NA	TRBJ2-7	CASSRGRTYEQYF	TGTGCCAGCAGCCGGGGTAGAACCTACGAGCAGTACTTC
NA	TRBV7-9	NA	TRBJ2-1	CASRSPALANEQFF	TGTGCCAGCCGGAGCCCGGCCCTTGCGAATGAGCAGTTCTTC
TRBD1	TRBV6-5	NA	TRBJ2-1	CASSYATGGAGEQFF	TGTGCCAGCAGTTACGCGACAGGGGGCGCGGGTGAGCAGTTCTTC
NA	TRBV11-2	NA	TRBJ1-1	CASPVLVRRDTEAFF	TGTGCCAGCCCGGTATTAGTAAGGCGGGACACTGAAGCTTTCTTT
TRBD1	TRBV14	many	TRBJ1-2	CASSLRTGLGGYTF	TGTGCCAGCAGCTTACGGACAGGTCTGGGAGGCTACACCTTC
TRBD2	TRBV9	NA	TRBJ2-1	CASSLPLTGTSGGSEQFF	TGTGCCAGCAGCCTCCCATTAACCGGGACTAGCGGGGGAAGCGAGCAGTTCTTC
TRBD1	TRBV19	NA	TRBJ1-2	CASARDRGLGYTF	TGTGCCAGCGCCCGGGACAGGGGGCTTGGCTACACCTTC
TRBD1	TRBV5-4	NA	TRBJ1-2	CASSAPRGESVYGYTF	TGTGCCAGCAGCGCCCCCAGGGGGGAGTCGGTCTATGGCTACACCTTC
NA	TRBV5-1	NA	TRBJ2-5	CASSPDNQETQYF	TGCGCCAGCAGCCCCGACAACCAAGAGACCCAGTACTTC
NA	TRBV15	few	TRBJ2-7	CATGQNYEQYF	TGTGCCACCGGGCAGAACTACGAGCAGTACTTC
NA	TRBV20-1	once	TRBJ2-1	CSVTRGEQFF	TGCAGTGTAACCCGGGGTGAGCAGTTCTTC
TRBD2	TRBV27	NA	TRBJ2-3	CASILSRSSGGPTSTDTQYF	TGTGCCAGCATCCTAAGTCGCAGTAGCGGGGGCCCTACTAGCACAGATACGCAGTATTTT
NA	TRBV11-2	once	TRBJ1-1	CASRRLRTVEAFF	TGTGCCAGCAGGCGTCTACGGACAGTCGAAGCTTTCTTT
NA	TRBV18	NA	TRBJ2-3	CASSGQSTDTQYF	TGTGCCAGCTCAGGACAAAGCACAGATACGCAGTATTTT